What follows are 2 T cell receptor beta chains derived from one specimen sequenced in a study of shared T cell receptors in the human thymus. The protocol was immunoSEQ multiplex PCR, while the TCRdb copy is restricted to in-frame clones and leaves out a portion. This table has roughly 560,000 clones, about four fifths appearing once. This sample also belongs to another study, concerning human thymus T cells.

The sequencing sample was made of thymocytes. All receptors come from a boy in the first two years of life with a congenital heart defect.

This clone was counted only a few times. J is TRBJ2-1 and V is TRBV7-9; TRBD2 is a possible D gene (6 bases). CDR1 is SEHNR, CDR2 FQNEAQ, per germline (reference sequence). Trimming left V 3 bases short and J 10 bases short, with 22 bases between. This CDR3 spans 16 amino acids. CDR3 DNA sequence: TGTGCCAGCAGCTTGTTCACTAGCTCCGATTCGGGAGAGCAGTTCTTC. Translating it yields CASSLFTSSDSGEQFF. Drawing the rest from reference TRBV7-9 and TRBJ2-1, the complete variable domain is DTGVSQNPRHKITKRGQNVTFRCDPISEHNRLYWYRQTLGQGPEFLTYFQNEAQLEKSRLLSDRFSAERPKGSFSTLEIQRTEQGDSAMYLCASSLFTSSDSGEQFFGPGTRLTVL.

The genes are TRBV4-3 and TRBJ2-7, with TRBD2 matching over 10 bases. CDR3 size: 18 residues. Germline loops: CDR1 LGHNA, CDR2 YSLEER. Trimming cost V 1 base and J 0 bases; bases outside gene matches: 9. The CDR3 DNA reads as TGCGCCAGCAGCCAAGTTGTTGTTAGACTAGCGGGCTCCTACGAGCAGTACTTC. Translation: CASSQVVVRLAGSYEQYF.